This note documents a single T cell receptor beta chain sequence. This sample is drawn from a study of shared clonotypes between healthy human individuals. Positively selected for CCR7, the CD45RO-negative cells used as naive CD8 cells excluded terminally differentiated effector memory CD45RA+ cells. The CDR3 consists of 13 residues. V lost 5 bases, J lost 6 bases, and 11 bases lay in between. Germline CDR1 SGHAT, CDR2 FQNNGV. TCRdb's table, derived via immunoSEQ multiplex PCR, lists solely in-frame clones and lacks some. This sample has 1.5 million to 2.5 million clones, with approximately 95% found just once.

The sequenced material came from naive CD8+ T cells sorted from blood. This sequence joins TRBV11-2 and TRBJ2-1; D gene unclear. The clonotype originates from a man aged 18 to 29 in good health. The CDR3 here is CASSPPEVNEQFF. DNA of the CDR3: TGTGCCAGCAGCCCCCCCGAGGTCAATGAGCAGTTCTTC.